These 20 T cell receptor beta chains came from one sample sequenced in a study of blood T cell repertoires in COVID-19. The protocol was immunoSEQ multiplex PCR, while the TCRdb copy is restricted to in-frame clones and leaves out a portion. The sample lists about 310,000 clones, around 90% occurring once. The sequencing input was PBMCs or T cells enriched from blood (not recorded which). These TCRs come from a man aged 55 to 70 who had recovered from COVID-19.

In its sample, this clone was seen many times. The V call is TRBV19, the J call TRBJ2-2; D uncertain. From germline, CDR1 is LNHDA and CDR2 SQIVND (reference sequence). The ends were cut back, 4 bases at V and 4 bases at J, with 16 bases in the middle. The CDR3 covers 16 residues. CDR3 region: CASSTLRSPGTGELFF. Here the CDR3 DNA reads TGTGCCAGTAGTACCTTGAGATCCCCGGGCACCGGGGAGCTGTTTTTT.

The CDR3 bases are TGCGCCAGCAGCTTGGTGGGGGCCCCTGAAGCTTTCTTT. Protein: CASSLVGAPEAFF. V is TRBV5-1 and J is TRBJ1-1, with TRBD1 as a possible D gene (6 bases). V was trimmed by 0 bases and J by 6 bases, leaving 9 bases between them. The CDR3 totals 13 residues. Germline loops: CDR1 SGHRS, CDR2 YFSETQ. Complete variable domain (other parts from reference TRBV5-1 and TRBJ1-1): KAGVTQTPRYLIKTRGQQVTLSCSPISGHRSVSWYQQTPGQGLQFLFEYFSETQRNKGNFPGRFSGRQFSNSRSEMNVSTLELGDSALYLCASSLVGAPEAFFGQGTRLTVV.

V gene TRBV19 combines with J gene TRBJ2-7; D perhaps matches TRBD1 (5 bases). The CDR3 totals 14 residues. V dropped 4 bases and J dropped 2 bases, with 12 bases sitting between them. Germline CDR1 is LNHDA and CDR2 is SQIVND (reference sequence). In nucleotides, the CDR3 is TGTGCCAGTAGTACTTACACAGGCACCTACGAGCAGTACTTC. Protein product: CASSTYTGTYEQYF.

The chain has TRBV9 and TRBJ1-2; no firm D call. Per germline, CDR1 SGDLS and CDR2 YYNGEE. Trimming removed 3 bases from V and 7 bases from J, with 19 bases in between. The CDR3 spans 15 residues. DNA for the CDR3: TGTGCCAGCAGCGGCCCGGGGAGAGCCTCTATTGGCTACACCTTC. Amino acid sequence: CASSGPGRASIGYTF.

The V call is TRBV2, the J call TRBJ2-7; TRBD2 matches 8 bases. The CDR3 extends over 15 amino acids. After removal of 6 bases from V and 3 bases from J, the junction contained 10 bases not matched to a gene. Looked up from germline, CDR1 is SNHLY and CDR2 is FYNNEI. The CDR3 DNA follows: TGTGCCAGCAGCCCCGAAGCGGGAGTTGTCTACGAGCAGTACTTC. Translation gives CASSPEAGVVYEQYF.

V and J are TRBV28 and TRBJ1-6, with 7 bases matching TRBD1. The germline V gene has CDR1 MDHEN and CDR2 SYDVKM. The V and J ends lost 5 bases and 10 bases, in that order; junction bases with no gene match: 11. CDR3 length equals 15 residues. The CDR3 nucleotides are TGTGCCAGCAGTGGGACGGACAGGCCGCGGTCACCCCTCCACTTT. It yields the protein CASSGTDRPRSPLHF.

This chain links TRBV5-5 with TRBJ2-2; 7 positions match TRBD1. J was trimmed by 4 bases and V by 3 bases; bases with no gene match: 9. This CDR3 comprises 16 residues. Per germline, CDR1 SGHKS and CDR2 YYEKEE (reference sequence). CDR3 region: CASSSYRGLGTGELFF. The CDR3 region has the DNA TGTGCCAGCAGCTCATACAGGGGTCTAGGCACCGGGGAGCTGTTTTTT.

The chain joins TRBV7-9 to TRBJ1-4; TRBD1 matches 8 bases. The V gene's germline CDR1 is SEHNR and CDR2 FQNEAQ (reference sequence). This CDR3 is 15 amino acids long. Trimming cost V 4 bases and J 8 bases; bases outside gene matches: 9. DNA for the CDR3: TGTGCCAGCAGCTGGCAGGGGGCGATAGGCGAAAAACTGTTTTTT. Its protein product is CASSWQGAIGEKLFF.

J is TRBJ1-2 and V is TRBV25-1; D not resolved. The CDR3 loop spans 15 amino acids. Per the germline V gene, CDR1 is MGHDK and CDR2 is SYGVNS. V shed 1 base and J shed 4 bases, with 13 bases lying between them. CDR3 sequence (DNA): TGTGCCAGCAGTGAATCTAGTTCCGGCTTCTATGGCTACACCTTC. This sequence encodes CASSESSSGFYGYTF.

The J gene is TRBJ1-4, the V gene TRBV9; 7 bases match TRBD1. Germline V gene data show CDR1 as SGDLS and CDR2 as YYNGEE. After removal of 4 bases from V and 3 bases from J, the junction contained 9 bases not matched to a gene. The CDR3 is 16 amino acids. The CDR3 protein is CASSYGTARPNEKLFF. The DNA of the CDR3 is TGTGCCAGCAGCTACGGGACAGCGAGACCTAATGAAAAACTGTTTTTT.

The chain has TRBV19 and TRBJ2-6, with 8 bases lining up with TRBD2. V was pared by 7 bases and J by 0 bases, with 5 bases of the junction left unmatched. This CDR3 has 16 residues. Germline loops: CDR1 LNHDA, CDR2 SQIVND (reference sequence). The CDR3 DNA reads as TGTGCCAGTATTCGGGGGGGAAACTCTGGGGCCAACGTCCTGACTTTC. Translation: CASIRGGNSGANVLTF.

The rearrangement joins TRBV6-5 to TRBJ2-2; D is undetermined. CDR1 and CDR2 (germline): MNHEY, SVGAGI. This CDR3 is built from 12 residues. V lost 2 bases and J 10 bases, leaving 8 bases between the germline ends. For the CDR3, the DNA is TGTGCCAGCAGTTACGGCGGAACGGAGCTGTTTTTT. Translating it yields CASSYGGTELFF.

The rearrangement joins TRBV19 to TRBJ2-3; 8 bases agree with TRBD2. The length of the CDR3 is 14 residues. The germline gives CDR1 LNHDA, CDR2 SQIVND (reference sequence). V lost 4 bases to trimming and J lost 0 bases; unmatched junction nucleotides: 0. CDR3 in amino acids: CASSRTSSTDTQYF. DNA of the CDR3: TGTGCCAGTAGTAGGACTAGCAGCACAGATACGCAGTATTTT.

The CDR3 loop reads CASSSWTPNYGYTF. The DNA of the CDR3 is TGTGCCAGCAGTTCGTGGACACCTAACTATGGCTACACCTTC. The chain joins TRBV28 to TRBJ1-2, with D perhaps matching TRBD1 (5 bases). Germline V lookup: CDR1 MDHEN, CDR2 SYDVKM. There are 14 residues in the CDR3. Trimming left V 4 bases short and J 0 bases short, with 9 bases between.

J is TRBJ2-7 and V is TRBV7-9; 7 bases match TRBD2. Per the germline V gene, CDR1 is SEHNR and CDR2 is FQNEAQ (reference sequence). The ends lost 5 bases at V and 2 bases at J; junction bases unmatched: 6. CDR3 length: 14 amino acids. CDR3 DNA: TGTGCCAGCAGCCAGACGACTAGCCCCTACGAGCAGTACTTC. Translating gives CASSQTTSPYEQYF.

This chain uses TRBV5-1 with TRBJ1-2; D is uncertain. V was clipped by 0 bases and J by 7 bases, with 10 bases between them. The V gene's germline CDR1 is SGHRS and CDR2 YFSETQ. This CDR3 spans 13 amino acids. CDR3 nucleotide sequence: TGCGCCAGCAGCTTGGGGAGGGATGGTGGCTACACCTTC. It specifies CASSLGRDGGYTF.

This clone was found once. The chain has TRBV5-5 and TRBJ1-4, with TRBD1 identical over 8 bases. J was trimmed by 8 bases and V by 2 bases; bases with no gene match: 5. This CDR3 is 14 amino acids long. Germline V gene data show CDR1 as SGHKS and CDR2 as YYEKEE (reference sequence). CDR3 residues: CASSFNRGEEKLFF. The CDR3 DNA reads TGTGCCAGCAGCTTTAACAGGGGGGAAGAAAAACTGTTTTTT.

The chain carries TRBV29-1 and TRBJ1-1; D might be TRBD1 (6 bases). The CDR3 covers 13 residues. CDR1 and CDR2 (germline): SQVTM, ANQGSEA. V was cut by 7 bases and J by 0 bases, with 12 bases left in between. Here the CDR3 reads CSGRGDMNTEAFF. For the CDR3, the DNA is TGCAGCGGCAGGGGCGACATGAACACTGAAGCTTTCTTT.

The V and J genes are TRBV28 and TRBJ1-2, with TRBD1 matching 9 bases. After removal of 7 bases from V and 3 bases from J, the junction contained 15 bases not matched to a gene. Germline assignment: CDR1 MDHEN and CDR2 SYDVKM. CDR3 length equals 17 residues. The CDR3 bases are TGTGCCAGCACTGTATCCTTGGGACAGGGTGAGGACTATGGCTACACCTTC. It encodes CASTVSLGQGEDYGYTF.

The chain is built from TRBV10-1 and TRBJ2-3, with 9 bases fitting TRBD1. Germline V gene sequence: CDR1 WNHNN, CDR2 SYGVQD (reference sequence). The CDR3 spans 14 residues. V shed 4 bases and J 3 bases; nucleotides not matched to a gene: 2. CDR3 amino acids: CASSADRGTDTQYF. DNA for the CDR3: TGCGCCAGCAGTGCGGACAGGGGTACAGATACGCAGTATTTT.